A selection of T cell receptor beta chains follows, all from one sample in a study of blood T cell repertoires in COVID-19. Repertoires were generated with immunoSEQ multiplex PCR, while TCRdb's copy carries only in-frame clones and drops some. The sample carries fewer than 350,000 clones, around 85% recorded once. Sequencing used PBMCs or T cells enriched from blood (not recorded which). These receptors all stem from a man aged 30 to 39 who had recovered from COVID-19. CDR3s include the opening cysteine and the closing phenylalanine or tryptophan. D genes are given only for firm matches. Clone size is shown for a subset of rows, as once, few, many or a class of expanded clone.

CDR3aa,CDR3nt,abundance,d_gene,j_gene,v_gene
CASSGHRGPRYGYTF,TGTGCCAGCAGCGGACACAGGGGTCCCCGATATGGCTACACCTTC,NA,TRBD1,TRBJ1-2,TRBV9
CASSRGGLATNEKLFF,TGTGCCAGCAGCCGGGGGGGCCTCGCAACTAATGAAAAACTGTTTTTT,NA,NA,TRBJ1-4,TRBV14
CASSLTGIEAFF,TGTGCCAGCAGCCTCACCGGGATAGAAGCTTTCTTT,NA,NA,TRBJ1-1,TRBV7-8
CASSLDPDRARPLPYEQYF,TGTGCCAGCAGCTTAGACCCGGACAGGGCCCGACCATTACCCTACGAGCAGTACTTC,NA,TRBD1,TRBJ2-7,TRBV7-9
CASSLAPSSGNTIYF,TGCGCCAGCAGCTTGGCCCCCAGCTCTGGAAACACCATATATTTT,NA,NA,TRBJ1-3,TRBV5-1
CASSLGTISGNEQFF,TGTGCCAGCAGCTTAGGGACAATCTCGGGCAATGAGCAGTTCTTC,NA,NA,TRBJ2-1,TRBV7-6
CASRTLTGGNSPLHF,TGTGCCAGCAGAACTTTGACAGGGGGAAATTCACCCCTCCACTTT,NA,TRBD1,TRBJ1-6,TRBV6-6
CASSQGRTGHYGYTF,TGTGCCAGCAGCCAGGGTAGGACAGGGCACTATGGCTACACCTTC,NA,TRBD1,TRBJ1-2,TRBV4-2
CASSLRAGELFF,TGTGCCAGCAGTCTCAGGGCCGGGGAGCTGTTTTTT,NA,NA,TRBJ2-2,TRBV11-3
CASSSREAPGEQYF,TGTGCCAGCAGCTCTCGGGAGGCCCCGGGGGAGCAGTACTTC,NA,TRBD2,TRBJ2-7,TRBV7-9
CASSLGTEQFF,TGTGCCAGCAGTTTAGGGACAGAGCAGTTCTTC,NA,NA,TRBJ2-1,TRBV27
CSAMTGSYGYTF,TGCAGCGCCATGACAGGGTCCTATGGCTACACCTTC,NA,TRBD1,TRBJ1-2,TRBV29-1
CASSSTGQGVYYGYTF,TGTGCCAGCAGTTCTACGGGACAGGGGGTTTACTATGGCTACACCTTC,once,TRBD1,TRBJ1-2,TRBV27
CASSLQGEHGYTF,TGTGCCAGCAGTTTACAGGGCGAGCATGGCTACACCTTC,NA,NA,TRBJ1-2,TRBV27
CASSGRGGSSGANVLTF,TGTGCCAGCAGCGGCCGGGGGGGGAGCTCTGGGGCCAACGTCCTGACTTTC,NA,TRBD2,TRBJ2-6,TRBV7-2
CASRDTPYEQYF,TGTGCCAGCAGGGACACTCCCTACGAGCAGTACTTC,NA,NA,TRBJ2-7,TRBV6-6
CASSLEGTGGFGEKLFF,TGTGCCAGCAGCCTTGAGGGGACAGGGGGCTTTGGTGAAAAACTGTTTTTT,few,TRBD1,TRBJ1-4,TRBV3-1/TRBV3-2
CASLRDSYGYTF,TGCGCCAGCCTCCGGGACAGCTATGGCTACACCTTC,NA,TRBD1,TRBJ1-2,TRBV10-2
CASSLVIAETYNEQFF,TGTGCCAGCAGCTTGGTTATAGCGGAGACCTACAATGAGCAGTTCTTC,NA,NA,TRBJ2-1,TRBV5-6
CASGTSGGADTQYF,TGTGCCAGCGGGACTAGCGGGGGGGCAGATACGCAGTATTTT,NA,TRBD2,TRBJ2-3,TRBV28
CASSPGRPRIEKLFF,TGCGCCAGCAGCCCCGGGAGGCCGAGGATCGAAAAACTGTTTTTT,NA,NA,TRBJ1-4,TRBV5-1
CATSRAQETQYF,TGTGCCACCAGCCGGGCCCAAGAGACCCAGTACTTC,NA,NA,TRBJ2-5,TRBV3-1/TRBV3-2
CASSQDHGPGTNYGYTF,TGCGCCAGCAGCCAAGATCATGGCCCCGGGACTAACTATGGCTACACCTTC,NA,NA,TRBJ1-2,TRBV4-1
CASSDAGVADTQYF,TGTGCCAGCAGTGACGCAGGGGTGGCCGATACGCAGTATTTT,NA,NA,TRBJ2-3,TRBV6-4
CASSQKRGTRETQYF,TGTGCCAGCAGCCAGAAGCGGGGAACCAGGGAGACCCAGTACTTC,NA,TRBD2,TRBJ2-5,TRBV7-2
CASSSTGVRYGYTF,TGTGCCAGCAGCTCGACAGGGGTTCGATATGGCTACACCTTC,NA,TRBD1,TRBJ1-2,TRBV7-9
CASSLQASGGAWEQFF,TGTGCCAGCAGCTTACAAGCTAGCGGGGGGGCCTGGGAGCAGTTCTTC,NA,TRBD2,TRBJ2-1,TRBV11-2
CASGGLAGGPQTQYF,TGTGCCAGCGGAGGACTAGCGGGGGGGCCGCAGACCCAGTACTTC,NA,TRBD2,TRBJ2-5,TRBV2
CASSLIRQGQSYGYTF,TGTGCCAGCAGCTTAATTCGACAGGGACAAAGTTATGGCTACACCTTC,NA,TRBD1,TRBJ1-2,TRBV7-3
CASSPGTGLFTEAFF,TGTGCCAGCTCACCGGGAACAGGGCTCTTCACTGAAGCTTTCTTT,few,NA,TRBJ1-1,TRBV18
CASRHPSSGAGDTQYF,TGTGCCAGCAGACACCCTTCCAGCGGGGCCGGAGATACGCAGTATTTT,NA,TRBD2,TRBJ2-3,TRBV7-2
CASSLAAGQATEAFF,TGTGCCAGCAGCTTAGCCGCGGGACAGGCTACTGAAGCTTTCTTT,NA,TRBD1,TRBJ1-1,TRBV7-2
CASSSGTGGRETQYF,TGTGCCAGCAGTTCCGGGACAGGGGGCCGAGAGACCCAGTACTTC,NA,TRBD1,TRBJ2-5,TRBV27
CASRSRGAAAFF,TGTGCCAGCAGGTCCAGGGGCGCTGCAGCTTTCTTT,NA,NA,TRBJ1-1,TRBV6-5
CASSQDRTGRETQYF,TGTGCCAGCAGCCAAGATAGGACAGGGAGGGAGACCCAGTACTTC,once,TRBD1,TRBJ2-5,TRBV4-2
CASSPGGWEKLFF,TGCGCCAGCAGCCCAGGAGGGTGGGAAAAACTGTTTTTT,NA,NA,TRBJ1-4,TRBV4-1
CASSRQGYTNEKLFF,TGTGCCAGCAGCCGACAGGGGTATACTAATGAAAAACTGTTTTTT,NA,TRBD1,TRBJ1-4,TRBV7-9
CASSQGGGNLYEQYF,TGTGCCAGCTCACAAGGCGGGGGTAATCTCTACGAGCAGTACTTC,NA,TRBD2,TRBJ2-7,TRBV18
CASSFNGGETQYF,TGCGCCAGCAGCTTTAACGGGGGTGAGACCCAGTACTTC,once,NA,TRBJ2-5,TRBV5-1
CASSQSPAGGVETQYF,TGCGCCAGCAGCCAATCCCCGGCGGGGGGTGTGGAGACCCAGTACTTC,few,TRBD2,TRBJ2-5,TRBV4-1
CASSSGRVDEQYF,TGTGCCAGCAGCAGCGGTCGGGTCGACGAGCAGTACTTC,NA,NA,TRBJ2-7,TRBV11-2
CASSLAAGGPYEQYF,TGTGCCAGCAGCTTAGCGGCAGGAGGCCCCTACGAGCAGTACTTC,NA,NA,TRBJ2-7,TRBV7-2